The source of this TCR beta chain is a study of CDR3 diversity in severe acne. TCRdb processed the PCR reads anew with MiXCR; each CDR3 protein has one entry. The data show about 85,000 distinct CDR3 sequences, 48% seen once. This CDR3 is built from 13 residues. The germline V gene has CDR1 MGHDK and CDR2 SYGVNS. V was clipped by 6 bases and J by 6 bases, with 14 bases between them. The gene calls are TRBV25-1 and TRBJ1-2; D gene ambiguous. The source material was blood. This receptor was taken from a male donor in good health, serving as a control. The CDR3 nucleotides are TGTGCCAGCAGCTCCCAGGATTTAGATGGCTACACCTTC. This encodes CASSSQDLDGYTF.